These T cell receptor beta chains were read from a single sample in a study of radiation and T cells in renal cell carcinoma. Repertoires were generated with immunoSEQ multiplex PCR, while TCRdb's copy carries only in-frame clones and drops some. The repertoire holds about 130,000 clones, with approximately 90% as singletons. The material was blood, obtained from a patient whose treatment included radiotherapy and nephrectomy. All receptors come from a woman aged 45-65 years with renal cell carcinoma. Each CDR3 is given without its conserved first and last residue. Each record gives: V gene, clone size, J gene, CDR3 protein. Some rows have no size entry. The others give once, few or many, or a class for an expanded clone.

TRBV20-1	NA	TRBJ1-2	SAPYYGYT
TRBV9	NA	TRBJ2-7	ASSSGGGEEYEQY
TRBV10-3	NA	TRBJ2-7	AITYQSPGSSEQY
TRBV6-1	NA	TRBJ1-5	ASTADRGAGQPQH
TRBV7-8	once	TRBJ2-1	ASSPNRDRVRNEQF
TRBV4-1	NA	TRBJ1-2	ASSPEQGNYGYT
TRBV10-2	NA	TRBJ2-5	ASSHFAGGRETQY
TRBV14	NA	TRBJ2-1	ASSHPGFPNEQF
TRBV7-2	NA	TRBJ2-2	ASSLRPRMGTGELF
TRBV7-8	NA	TRBJ2-1	ASSPIGTVNEQF
TRBV2	few	TRBJ1-1	ASGNMNTEAF
TRBV7-2	NA	TRBJ2-7	ASSLAFYEQY
TRBV15	once	TRBJ2-1	ATSRVSGPLNEQF
TRBV11-2	NA	TRBJ2-4	ASSSTIAKNIQY
TRBV19	NA	TRBJ1-1	ASSTLTRRNTEAF
TRBV29-1	NA	TRBJ2-2	SVPGQGTGELF
TRBV19	NA	TRBJ1-6	ASIGDTTSPLH
TRBV10-1	NA	TRBJ1-2	ASSDGRSYGYT
TRBV2	few	TRBJ2-7	ASSAKRQDYEQY
TRBV13	NA	TRBJ1-2	ASSTGQGTNYGYT
TRBV7-2	few	TRBJ1-5	ASSLAGGPNQPQH
TRBV7-8	NA	TRBJ2-1	ASSLAPGQGYNEQF
TRBV21-1	NA	TRBJ1-5	ASIPQGRDNQPQH
TRBV11-2	NA	TRBJ1-4	ASSVQGWTNEKLF
TRBV6-1	NA	TRBJ2-1	ASSEAGNRGNEQF
TRBV18	once	TRBJ2-2	ASETSGANTGELF
TRBV9	few	TRBJ1-5	ASSAGTGPLSNQPQH
TRBV7-9	NA	TRBJ2-5	ASSLAGRGGETQY
TRBV30	NA	TRBJ1-5	AWSNNRGLQPQH
TRBV6-1	NA	TRBJ1-2	ASSDYNTGGDNYGYT
TRBV29-1	NA	TRBJ2-3	SVRSTDTQY
TRBV27	few	TRBJ1-1	ASSPLHPGANTEAF
TRBV10-3	NA	TRBJ2-1	AISVGQEGNEQF
TRBV2	NA	TRBJ1-5	ASGQGHSNQPQH
TRBV7-2	once	TRBJ1-6	ASSLVEGSSPLH
TRBV21-1	NA	TRBJ2-5	ASTTRMETQY
TRBV19	NA	TRBJ1-3	ASSITGRSHSGNTIY
TRBV5-1	few	TRBJ2-5	ASSRTGGLETQY
TRBV7-3	NA	TRBJ1-1	ASSPGGSGTEAF
TRBV19	NA	TRBJ2-3	ASGTRSTDTQY
TRBV30	NA	TRBJ1-1	AWRSGPNTEAF
TRBV19	NA	TRBJ2-3	ASRPEGGIDTQY
TRBV7-3	NA	TRBJ2-7	ASSLTPGMIYEQY
TRBV7-9	NA	TRBJ2-7	ASSLAYLYEQY
TRBV7-6	NA	TRBJ2-7	ASSPDGAEQY
TRBV5-5	NA	TRBJ2-2	ASSLPPTANTGELF
TRBV27	NA	TRBJ1-1	ASSPQLTNTEAF
TRBV5-8	NA	TRBJ1-5	ASSLEWGRNQPQH
TRBV7-2	NA	TRBJ1-3	ASSFALSGNTIY
TRBV18	NA	TRBJ1-2	ASSQLPDSPSANYGYT
TRBV10-3	few	TRBJ1-1	AISPTANTEAF
TRBV13	NA	TRBJ2-6	ASSLGLSGGLGANVLT
TRBV14	NA	TRBJ2-4	ASIMLAKNIQY
TRBV19	NA	TRBJ1-2	ASSIEAGGYT
TRBV5-6	NA	TRBJ1-1	ASPLGGQTLGTEAF